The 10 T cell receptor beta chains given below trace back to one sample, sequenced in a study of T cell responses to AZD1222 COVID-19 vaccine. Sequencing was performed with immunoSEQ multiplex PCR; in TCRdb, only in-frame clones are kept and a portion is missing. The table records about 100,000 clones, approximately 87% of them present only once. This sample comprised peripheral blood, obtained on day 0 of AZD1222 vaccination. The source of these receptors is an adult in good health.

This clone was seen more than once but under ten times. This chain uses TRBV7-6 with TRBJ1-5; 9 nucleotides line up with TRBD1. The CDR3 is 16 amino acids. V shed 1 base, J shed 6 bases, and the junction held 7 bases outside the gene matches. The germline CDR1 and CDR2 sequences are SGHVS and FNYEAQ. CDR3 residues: CASSLGRGTGSQPQHF. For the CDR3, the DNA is TGTGCCAGCAGCTTAGGGCGCGGGACAGGGTCTCAGCCCCAGCATTTT.

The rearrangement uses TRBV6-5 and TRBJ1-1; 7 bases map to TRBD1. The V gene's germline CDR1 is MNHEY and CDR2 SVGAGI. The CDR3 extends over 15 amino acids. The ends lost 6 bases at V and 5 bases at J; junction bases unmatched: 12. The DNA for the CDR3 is TGTGCCAGCAGGGTGGAAGGCCAGGGGGTTACTGAAGCTTTCTTT. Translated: CASRVEGQGVTEAFF.

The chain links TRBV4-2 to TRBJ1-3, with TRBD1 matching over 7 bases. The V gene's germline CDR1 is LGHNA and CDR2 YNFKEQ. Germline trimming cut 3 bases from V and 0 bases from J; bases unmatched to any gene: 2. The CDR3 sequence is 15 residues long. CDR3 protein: CASSHPGGSGNTIYF. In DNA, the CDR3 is TGTGCCAGCAGCCATCCAGGGGGCTCTGGAAACACCATATATTTT.

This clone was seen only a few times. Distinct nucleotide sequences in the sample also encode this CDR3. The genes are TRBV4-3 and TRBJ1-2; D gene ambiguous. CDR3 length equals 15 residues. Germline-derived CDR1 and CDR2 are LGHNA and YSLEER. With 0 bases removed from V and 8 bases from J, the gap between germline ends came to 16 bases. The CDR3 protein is CASSQDRGSPVGYTF. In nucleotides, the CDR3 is TGCGCCAGCAGCCAAGATCGGGGTTCCCCGGTAGGCTACACCTTC.

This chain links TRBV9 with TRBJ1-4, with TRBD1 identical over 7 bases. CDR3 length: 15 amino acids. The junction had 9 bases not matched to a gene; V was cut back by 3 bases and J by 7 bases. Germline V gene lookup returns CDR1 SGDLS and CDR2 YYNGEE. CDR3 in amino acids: CASSASRTGLEKLFF. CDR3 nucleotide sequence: TGTGCCAGCAGCGCCTCCCGGACAGGCCTTGAAAAACTGTTTTTT.

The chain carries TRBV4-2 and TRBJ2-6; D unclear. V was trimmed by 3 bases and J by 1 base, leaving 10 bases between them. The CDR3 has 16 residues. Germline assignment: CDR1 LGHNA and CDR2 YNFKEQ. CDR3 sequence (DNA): TGTGCCAGCAGCCAGATGGGGTGGTCTGGGGCCAACGTCCTGACTTTC. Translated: CASSQMGWSGANVLTF.

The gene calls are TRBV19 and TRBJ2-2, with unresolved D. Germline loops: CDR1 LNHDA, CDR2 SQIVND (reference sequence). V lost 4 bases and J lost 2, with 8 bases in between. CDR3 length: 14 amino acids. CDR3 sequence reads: CASSRSRNTGELFF. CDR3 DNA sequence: TGTGCCAGTAGTAGGTCCAGAAACACCGGGGAGCTGTTTTTT.

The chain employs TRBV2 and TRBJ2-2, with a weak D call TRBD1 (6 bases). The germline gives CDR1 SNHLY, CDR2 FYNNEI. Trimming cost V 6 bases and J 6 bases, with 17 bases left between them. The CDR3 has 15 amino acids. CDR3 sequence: CASSDYTGRAGELFF. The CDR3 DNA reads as TGTGCCAGCAGCGATTATACAGGGCGCGCCGGGGAGCTGTTTTTT.

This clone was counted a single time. CDR3 region: CASSLEFHNTDTQYF. CDR3 in DNA: TGCGCCAGCAGCTTGGAATTTCACAACACAGATACGCAGTATTTT. This chain links TRBV5-1 with TRBJ2-3; D call uncertain. The CDR3 is 15 amino acids. Germline V gives CDR1 SGHRS, CDR2 YFSETQ. V was cut by 0 bases and J by 2 bases, with 10 bases left in between.

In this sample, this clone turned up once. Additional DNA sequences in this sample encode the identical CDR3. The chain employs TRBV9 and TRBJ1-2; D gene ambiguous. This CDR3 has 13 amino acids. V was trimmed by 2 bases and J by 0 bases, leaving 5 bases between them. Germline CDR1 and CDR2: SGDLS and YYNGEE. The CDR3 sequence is CASSVGTNYGYTF. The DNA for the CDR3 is TGTGCCAGCAGCGTTGGCACTAACTATGGCTACACCTTC.